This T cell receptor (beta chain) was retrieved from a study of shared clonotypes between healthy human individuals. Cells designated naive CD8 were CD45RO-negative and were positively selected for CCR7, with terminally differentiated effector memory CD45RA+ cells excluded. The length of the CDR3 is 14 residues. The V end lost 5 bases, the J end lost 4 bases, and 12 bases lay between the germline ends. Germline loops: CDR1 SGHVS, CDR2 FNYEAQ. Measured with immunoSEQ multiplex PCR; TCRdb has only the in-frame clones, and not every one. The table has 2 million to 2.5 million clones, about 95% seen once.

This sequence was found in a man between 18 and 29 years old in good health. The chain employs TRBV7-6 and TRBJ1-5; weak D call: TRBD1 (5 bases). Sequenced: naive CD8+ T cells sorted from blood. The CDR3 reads CASSPGTENQPQHF. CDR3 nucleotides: TGTGCCAGCAGCCCCGGGACGGAGAATCAGCCCCAGCATTTT. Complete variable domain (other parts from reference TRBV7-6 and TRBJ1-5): GAGVSQSPRYKVTKRGQDVALRCDPISGHVSLYWYRQALGQGPEFLTYFNYEAQQDKSGLPNDRFSAERPEGSISTLTIQRTEQRDSAMYRCASSPGTENQPQHFGDGTRLSIL.